Each of the 9 T cell receptor beta chains below was sequenced from the same sample in a study of CD8 T cells in Susac syndrome. Random hexamers were used to reverse transcribe an amount of about 0.5 to 1 ug RNA. Via MiXCR, TCRdb re-called the immunoSEQ multiplex PCR reads, giving one row per CDR3 protein. Among roughly 120,000 distinct CDR3 sequences listed, about 95% were seen once. The specimen sequenced was CD4+ T cells from PBMCs. The receptors were gathered from a human donor in good health.

The chain employs TRBV2 and TRBJ2-7; no clear D. The ends were cut back, 6 bases at V and 0 bases at J, with 9 bases in the middle. Germline CDR1 is SNHLY and CDR2 is FYNNEI. The CDR3 has 13 residues. The CDR3 region has the DNA TGTGCCAGCAGAGACTGGGTCTCCTACGAGCAGTACTTC. It yields the protein CASRDWVSYEQYF.

This chain connects TRBV2 to TRBJ1-1; D unclear. The CDR3 is made up of 14 amino acids. CDR1 is SNHLY and CDR2 is FYNNEI in the germline V gene. V was clipped by 7 bases and J by 1 base, with 13 bases between them. CDR3 nucleotide sequence: TGTGCCAGCACCCTCCAGCTTCCGAACACTGAAGCTTTCTTT. This codes for CASTLQLPNTEAFF.

This chain connects TRBV12-3 or TRBV12-4 to TRBJ2-5, with D hard to call. Trimming pared 2 bases from V and 5 bases from J, leaving 6 bases between. The CDR3 sequence is 12 residues long. The CDR3 nucleotides are TGTGCCAGCAGTTTATTTGACGAGACCCAGTACTTC. Residues: CASSLFDETQYF.

This clonotype showed up just once. The gene calls are TRBV28 and TRBJ2-2; possibly TRBD1 for D (5 bases). The CDR3 loop spans 13 amino acids. Trimming took 8 bases from V and 8 from J, leaving 15 bases between them. Looked up from germline, CDR1 is MDHEN and CDR2 is SYDVKM. In nucleotides, the CDR3 is TGTGCCAGCGGAGCAGGGTTGCGGGGGGAGCTGTTTTTT. Its protein product is CASGAGLRGELFF.

The rearrangement joins TRBV3-1 to TRBJ2-6; D is uncertain. Germline V CDR1 and CDR2: LGHDT, YNNKEL (reference sequence). The CDR3 is 15 amino acids. The V and J ends lost 1 base and 4 bases respectively, with 8 bases between them. The CDR3 coding sequence is TGTGCCAGCAGCCAAGCCTCTACCGGGGCCAACGTCCTGACTTTC. Its protein is CASSQASTGANVLTF.

This clonotype was counted a single time. This chain connects TRBV29-1 to TRBJ2-5; TRBD1 matches at 9 bases. Looked up from germline, CDR1 is SQVTM and CDR2 is ANQGSEA. The CDR3 has 16 residues. Trimming took 8 bases from V and 4 from J; bases not matched to a gene: 17. DNA of the CDR3: TGCAGCCACTACAACAGACAGGGGGAATTCGGAGAGACCCAGTACTTC. Protein sequence: CSHYNRQGEFGETQYF.

The rearrangement links TRBV29-1 to TRBJ2-7, with D unresolved. Germline V gives CDR1 SQVTM, CDR2 ANQGSEA. The CDR3 has 12 residues. Deletions cut 2 bases from V and 6 bases from J, with 11 bases between. CDR3 nucleotide sequence: TGCAGCGTTGAACACCTGGACGGCGAGCAGTACTTC. This gives the protein CSVEHLDGEQYF.

This sequence joins TRBV12-3 or TRBV12-4 and TRBJ2-4, with TRBD1 as a possible D gene (6 bases). This CDR3 comprises 14 residues. The V and J ends lost 7 bases and 4 bases respectively, with 14 bases between them. The chain's CDR3 is CASKTGTSKNIQYF. The CDR3 DNA is TGTGCCAGCAAAACCGGGACAAGTAAAAACATTCAGTACTTC.

The rearrangement joins TRBV3-1 to TRBJ1-2, with TRBD1 identical over 9 bases. In germline, CDR1 is LGHDT, CDR2 YNNKEL (reference sequence). CDR3 length equals 16 residues. V was clipped by 0 bases and J by 2 bases; unmatched bases: 4. Written as DNA, the CDR3 is TGTGCCAGCAGCCAAGATTTGGGGACAGGGAACTATGGCTACACCTTC. This sequence encodes CASSQDLGTGNYGYTF.